These 32 T cell receptor beta chains came from one sample sequenced in a study of cytomegalovirus exposure and HLA in healthy donors. PCR employed 60 Vbeta and 13 Jbeta primers. TCRdb keeps only in-frame clones here, not all; method: immunoSEQ multiplex PCR. Of approximately 92,000 clones listed, roughly 80% are singletons. Sequenced: PBMCs. All receptors come from a man between 50 and 59 years old in good health and CMV-seropositive.

This clone occurred a few times. The chain links TRBV28 to TRBJ1-2; D perhaps matches TRBD1 (6 bases). V was pared by 4 bases and J by 0 bases, with 9 bases between. In germline, CDR1 is MDHEN, CDR2 SYDVKM. The CDR3 extends over 14 amino acids. Here the CDR3 DNA reads TGTGCCAGCAGTTCGACAGGTACTAACTATGGCTACACCTTC. This sequence encodes CASSSTGTNYGYTF.

The rearrangement links TRBV5-4 to TRBJ2-7; 10 nucleotides line up with TRBD1. Germline V gene sequence: CDR1 SGHNT, CDR2 YYREEE (reference sequence). The V and J ends lost 4 bases and 2 bases, in that order; junction bases with no gene match: 3. The CDR3 has 14 residues. As DNA, the CDR3 is TGTGCCAGCAGCCCGACAGGGGGCGCCTACGAGCAGTACTTC. As protein: CASSPTGGAYEQYF.

This clone is a singleton in its sample. The chain carries TRBV7-2 and TRBJ1-1, with D uncertain. The CDR3 sequence is 13 residues long. Trimming cost V 3 bases and J 0 bases, with 5 bases left between them. Looked up from germline, CDR1 is SGHTA and CDR2 is FQGNSA. This chain's CDR3 is CASSLSVNTEAFF. Written as DNA, the CDR3 is TGTGCCAGCAGCTTGTCAGTGAACACTGAAGCTTTCTTT.

Note on this clone: Other DNA sequences in the same sample also yield this CDR3. The chain couples TRBV9 to TRBJ1-1, with a tentative D call TRBD1 (5 bases). CDR1 and CDR2 from the germline V gene are SGDLS and YYNGEE. V was cut by 4 bases and J by 1 base, with 11 bases left in between. CDR3 length equals 14 residues. The CDR3 spells CASSFTGGNTEAFF. The CDR3 nucleotides are TGTGCCAGCAGCTTTACGGGGGGGAACACTGAAGCTTTCTTT. Full variable domain (rest looked up from reference TRBV9 and TRBJ1-1): DSGVTQTPKHLITATGQRVTLRCSPRSGDLSVYWYQQSLDQGLQFLIQYYNGEERAKGNILERFSAQQFPDLHSELNLSSLELGDSALYFCASSFTGGNTEAFFGQGTRLTVV.

The genes are TRBV5-1 and TRBJ2-3; tentatively, D is TRBD2 (6 bases). The CDR3 spans 15 residues. The germline CDR1 and CDR2 sequences are SGHRS and YFSETQ. V was trimmed by 5 bases and J by 1 base, leaving 14 bases between them. The CDR3 DNA reads as TGCGCCAGCAGGATCGGGGGTGGGGGCACAGATACGCAGTATTTT. Its protein product is CASRIGGGGTDTQYF.

The V and J genes are TRBV7-8 and TRBJ2-2; possibly TRBD2 for D (5 bases). CDR1 is SGHVS and CDR2 is FQNEAQ in the germline V gene. The CDR3 sequence is 15 residues long. The V end lost 0 bases, the J end lost 4 bases, and 9 bases lay between the germline ends. CDR3 coding DNA: TGTGCCAGCAGCTTAGCGCGAGGGAGCACCGGGGAGCTGTTTTTT. It is translated as CASSLARGSTGELFF. Filled out from reference TRBV7-8 and TRBJ2-2, the complete variable domain reads GAGVSQSPRYKVAKRGQDVALRCDPISGHVSLFWYQQALGQGPEFLTYFQNEAQLDKSGLPSDRFFAERPEGSVSTLKIQRTQQEDSAVYLCASSLARGSTGELFFGEGSRLTVL.

The genes are TRBV4-3 and TRBJ1-3; D call uncertain. The CDR3 is made up of 15 amino acids. Between the trimmed V and J ends, which lost 4 bases and 0 bases, there was a span of 10 bases. Germline values: CDR1 LGHNA, CDR2 YSLEER. CDR3 loop: CASSPTEDSGNTIYF. Written as DNA, the CDR3 is TGCGCCAGCAGCCCTACCGAGGACTCTGGAAACACCATATATTTT.

This sequence joins TRBV7-8 and TRBJ1-4; 7 bases are shared with TRBD1. The junction had 8 bases not matched to a gene; V was cut back by 8 bases and J by 2 bases. CDR3 length: 15 amino acids. The V gene's germline CDR1 is SGHVS and CDR2 FQNEAQ. CDR3 in amino acids: CASGSQGQTNEKLFF. CDR3 nucleotide sequence: TGTGCCAGCGGATCCCAGGGACAGACTAATGAAAAACTGTTTTTT.

The chain couples TRBV9 to TRBJ2-5; D may be TRBD2 (6 bases). The J call could be wrong; TRBJ2-7 is a better fit for the DNA end. Germline V gene lookup returns CDR1 SGDLS and CDR2 YYNGEE. The CDR3 covers 15 residues. The CDR3 coding sequence is TGTGCCAGCAGCGCGGGGGACTCCCTATCCTACGAGCAGTACTTC. This sequence encodes CASSAGDSLSYEQYF.

The chain is built from TRBV6-5 and TRBJ2-7, with 11 bases that match TRBD2. The junction had 6 bases not matched to a gene; V was cut back by 5 bases and J by 3 bases. The CDR3 is 15 residues long. Germline CDR1 and CDR2: MNHEY and SVGAGI. Written as DNA, the CDR3 is TGTGCCAGCAGTCCGACGGGACTAGCGGACTACGAGCAGTACTTC. It specifies CASSPTGLADYEQYF.

The V and J genes are TRBV23-1 and TRBJ2-1; 9 bases match TRBD2. TRBV23-1 is given ORF status, its function remaining uncertain. J was trimmed by 6 bases and V by 4 bases; bases with no gene match: 7. The CDR3 length is 15 residues. The CDR3, as DNA: TGCGCCAGCAGTCCATCTAGCGGGGCGGGCAATGAGCAGTTCTTC. It is translated as CASSPSSGAGNEQFF.

CDR3 nucleotide sequence: TGTGCCAGCGTCGACAGGGTCCGGAACACTGAAGCTTTCTTT. It yields the protein CASVDRVRNTEAFF. V is TRBV6-1 and J is TRBJ1-1; 7 bases line up with TRBD1. The CDR3 sequence is 14 residues long. V was clipped by 8 bases and J by 1 base; unmatched bases: 7. CDR1 MNHNS and CDR2 SASEGT come from the germline V gene.

V gene TRBV7-2 combines with J gene TRBJ2-1; possibly TRBD2 for D (6 bases). The ends were cut back, 5 bases at V and 15 bases at J, with 20 bases in the middle. Germline CDR1 reads SGHTA; CDR2 reads FQGNSA. The CDR3 length is 13 residues. CDR3: CASSEGGGLTLFF. The CDR3 coding sequence is TGTGCCAGCAGCGAGGGAGGTGGCCTAACGTTGTTCTTC.

Details on this clone: At one boundary the junction diverges from the germline segment, which might be a read error. The CDR3 region is CAWSPGLLNQPQNF. CDR3 DNA: TGTGCCTGGAGTCCAGGACTGCTCAATCAGCCCCAGAATTTT. V gene TRBV30 combines with J gene TRBJ1-5; D is uncertain. The CDR3 has 14 residues. Germline V gene sequence: CDR1 GTSNPN, CDR2 SVGIG (reference sequence).

This chain uses TRBV5-6 with TRBJ1-5; maybe TRBD1 (6 bases). V was clipped by 4 bases and J by 9 bases, with 20 bases between them. Looked up from germline, CDR1 is SGHDT and CDR2 is YYEEEE. This CDR3 has 15 amino acids. Written as DNA, the CDR3 is TGTGCCAGCAGCCTAGGGGGTGGCATGTCTAGGCCCCAGCATTTT. Translating gives CASSLGGGMSRPQHF.

This sequence joins TRBV6-1 and TRBJ2-4, with a weak D call TRBD2 (5 bases). From germline, CDR1 is MNHNS and CDR2 SASEGT. CDR3 length: 16 amino acids. Trimming shortened V by 4 bases and J by 3 bases, and 16 bases separated the two germline ends. The CDR3 sequence is CASSAAMTTSKNIQYF. The CDR3 DNA follows: TGTGCCAGCAGTGCCGCGATGACTACGAGCAAAAACATTCAGTACTTC.

V and J are TRBV30 and TRBJ1-1; possible D gene TRBD1, 6 bases. This CDR3 comprises 13 residues. The germline gives CDR1 GTSNPN, CDR2 SVGIG (reference sequence). Trimming pared 5 bases from V and 2 bases from J, leaving 12 bases between. The CDR3 sequence is CAWVPDSNTEAFF. The CDR3 coding sequence is TGTGCCTGGGTTCCGGACAGCAACACTGAAGCTTTCTTT.

The chain employs TRBV30 and TRBJ2-7; D perhaps matches TRBD2 (5 bases). Trimming shortened V by 1 base and J by 5 bases, and 12 bases separated the two germline ends. In germline, CDR1 is GTSNPN, CDR2 SVGIG (reference sequence). CDR3 length equals 13 residues. CDR3 residues: CAWSDLEGHEQYF. Written as DNA, the CDR3 is TGTGCCTGGAGTGATCTCGAGGGCCACGAGCAGTACTTC.

The chain is built from TRBV29-1 and TRBJ1-1; a possible D gene is TRBD1 (5 bases). V shed 3 bases and J shed 5 bases, with 16 bases lying between them. There are 14 residues in the CDR3. In germline, CDR1 is SQVTM, CDR2 ANQGSEA. CDR3 region: CSVDGLGTRTEAFF. DNA for the CDR3: TGCAGCGTTGACGGTTTAGGGACTCGGACTGAAGCTTTCTTT.

The genes are TRBV6-5 and TRBJ2-1; 16 nucleotides line up with TRBD2. The CDR3 has 14 amino acids. Germline CDR1 is MNHEY and CDR2 is SVGAGI. Trimming at V came to 7 bases and at J to 10 bases, leaving 4 bases not matched to a gene. In nucleotides, the CDR3 is TGTGCCAGCACCCCGGGACTAGCGGGGGGGGAGCAGTTCTTC. Translated: CASTPGLAGGEQFF.

This CDR3 is CASSSVGGGGNEQYF. CDR3 coding DNA: TGTGCCAGCAGCTCCGTCGGGGGAGGAGGCAACGAGCAGTACTTC. This sequence joins TRBV7-9 and TRBJ2-7; a weak D match, TRBD2 (6 bases). This CDR3 contains 15 residues. The germline gives CDR1 SEHNR, CDR2 FQNEAQ (reference sequence). V lost 4 bases and J 5 bases, leaving 18 bases between the germline ends.

The V gene is TRBV19, the J gene TRBJ1-1; D remains ambiguous. CDR1 and CDR2 from the germline V gene are LNHDA and SQIVND (reference sequence). V lost 3 bases and J 0 bases, leaving 14 bases between the germline ends. The CDR3 sequence is 16 residues long. In DNA form, the CDR3 reads TGTGCCAGTAGTATCGGTGCTGAATTACTGAACACTGAAGCTTTCTTT. Translated: CASSIGAELLNTEAFF. Filled out from reference TRBV19 and TRBJ1-1, the complete variable domain reads DGGITQSPKYLFRKEGQNVTLSCEQNLNHDAMYWYRQDPGQGLRLIYYSQIVNDFQKGDIAEGYSVSREKKESFPLTVTSAQKNPTAFYLCASSIGAELLNTEAFFGQGTRLTVV.

Only a few counts were recorded for this clone. The chain combines TRBV19 with TRBJ2-5, with TRBD1 as a possible D gene (5 bases). The V gene lost 6 bases and the J gene lost 2 bases, with 7 bases spanning the gap. This CDR3 is 12 amino acids long. The germline CDR1 and CDR2 sequences are LNHDA and SQIVND (reference sequence). CDR3 sequence: CASSRQQETQYF. The CDR3 DNA sequence: TGTGCCAGTAGCAGACAGCAAGAGACCCAGTACTTC.

The rearrangement links TRBV9 to TRBJ1-5; D is unclear. Germline CDR1 SGDLS, CDR2 YYNGEE. The CDR3 loop spans 15 amino acids. The V gene lost 0 bases and the J gene lost 2 bases, with 9 bases spanning the gap. CDR3: CASSVDGQGNQPQHF. The CDR3 region has the DNA TGTGCCAGCAGCGTAGATGGGCAAGGCAATCAGCCCCAGCATTTT.

The rearrangement uses TRBV10-3 and TRBJ2-5; 9 nucleotides agree with TRBD2. Trimming took 2 bases from V and 2 from J; bases not matched to a gene: 0. Germline-derived CDR1 and CDR2 are ENHRY and SYGVKD. The CDR3 runs 14 residues. The CDR3 loop reads CAISESGGQETQYF. In nucleotides, the CDR3 is TGTGCCATCAGTGAGAGCGGGGGGCAAGAGACCCAGTACTTC.

This clone was recorded a few times. The gene calls are TRBV4-2 and TRBJ1-1, with D hard to call. Germline V gene lookup returns CDR1 LGHNA and CDR2 YNFKEQ. The CDR3 runs 15 residues. Trimming shortened V by 0 bases and J by 4 bases, and 12 bases separated the two germline ends. The CDR3 coding sequence is TGTGCCAGCAGCCAAGAGGTCACTGCCATCACTGAAGCTTTCTTT. Translation gives CASSQEVTAITEAFF.

This clone was observed a single time. V usage is TRBV7-2 and J usage is TRBJ2-3; D gene ambiguous. There are 16 residues in the CDR3. V lost 5 bases and J 6 bases, leaving 21 bases between the germline ends. Germline lookup yields CDR1 SGHTA and CDR2 FQGNSA. CDR3 protein: CASSQPLSSGSDTQYF. In DNA, the CDR3 is TGTGCCAGCAGCCAACCCCTGAGCTCCGGTTCGGATACGCAGTATTTT.

J is TRBJ2-6 and V is TRBV7-8; 8 bases align to TRBD1. Germline CDR1 and CDR2: SGHVS and FQNEAQ. Losses at the gene ends were 1 base for V and 2 bases for J; bases not matched to a gene: 7. The CDR3 spans 18 residues. The CDR3 region is CASSLGARGPTGANVLTF. DNA of the CDR3: TGTGCCAGCAGCTTAGGGGCCAGGGGGCCGACTGGGGCCAACGTCCTGACTTTC. The full variable domain, with the rest looked up from reference TRBV7-8 and TRBJ2-6, is GAGVSQSPRYKVAKRGQDVALRCDPISGHVSLFWYQQALGQGPEFLTYFQNEAQLDKSGLPSDRFFAERPEGSVSTLKIQRTQQEDSAVYLCASSLGARGPTGANVLTFGAGSRLTVL.

The genes are TRBV5-6 and TRBJ1-1; possibly TRBD1 for D (5 bases). The V and J ends lost 5 bases and 1 base respectively, with 12 bases between them. This CDR3 is built from 14 residues. Germline V CDR1 and CDR2: SGHDT, YYEEEE. The CDR3 DNA sequence: TGTGCCAGCAGGGAGGGGACGGCGAACACTGAAGCTTTCTTT. Its protein product is CASREGTANTEAFF.

This chain connects TRBV6-1 to TRBJ1-2; 7 nucleotides match TRBD1. Germline CDR1 and CDR2: MNHNS and SASEGT. The CDR3 length is 15 residues. With V trimmed by 4 bases and J by 4 bases, 9 bases remained unmatched. In nucleotides, the CDR3 is TGTGCCAGCAGTGGGTATGACAGGGATGGCTATGGCTACACCTTC. Translated, it gives CASSGYDRDGYGYTF.

This chain connects TRBV5-5 to TRBJ2-7; D gene uncertain. V dropped 0 bases and J dropped 2 bases, with 6 bases sitting between them. Germline V CDR1 and CDR2: SGHKS, YYEKEE (reference sequence). The CDR3 extends over 13 amino acids. CDR3 residues: CASSLVGPYEQYF. The CDR3 coding sequence is TGTGCCAGCAGCTTGGTGGGCCCCTACGAGCAGTACTTC.

The chain couples TRBV2 to TRBJ2-5; D call uncertain. TRBJ2-7 explains the end of the DNA better; the J call may be wrong. In germline, CDR1 is SNHLY, CDR2 FYNNEI. The CDR3 has 12 amino acids. The CDR3 sequence is CASSPSSYEQYF. The CDR3 coding sequence is TGTGCCAGCAGTCCTAGCTCCTACGAGCAGTACTTC.